The clone carrying this TCR beta chain has a count of ten or more. Sequencing ends 3 residues short of the CDR3 end; the germline J gene provides the rest. These data originate in a study of T cell clonality in common variable immunodeficiency. The CDR3 contains 13 residues. Sequencing was performed with immunoSEQ multiplex PCR; in TCRdb, only in-frame clones are kept and a portion is missing. Altogether approximately 40,000 clones were found in the sample, and no singletons occur. V and J are TRBV12-3 or TRBV12-4 and TRBJ1-2, with 9 bases fitting TRBD1. Sequencing input: peripheral blood mononuclear cells. The receptor was isolated from a person between 18 and 69 years old in good health. The CDR3 reads CASSPQGAGGYTF. The sequenced CDR3 bases are TGTGCCAGCAGCCCACAGGGGGCGGGCGGC.